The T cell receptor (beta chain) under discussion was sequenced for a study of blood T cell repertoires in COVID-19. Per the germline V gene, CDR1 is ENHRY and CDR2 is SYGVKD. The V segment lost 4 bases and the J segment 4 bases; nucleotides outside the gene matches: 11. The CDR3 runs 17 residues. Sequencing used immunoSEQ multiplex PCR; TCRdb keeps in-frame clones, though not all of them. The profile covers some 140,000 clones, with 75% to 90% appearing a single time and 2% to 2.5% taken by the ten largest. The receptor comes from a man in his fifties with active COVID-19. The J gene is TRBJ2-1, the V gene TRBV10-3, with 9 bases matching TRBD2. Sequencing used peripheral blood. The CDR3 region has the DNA TGTGCCATCAGTGGGTGGCTTTGGGCGGGGGGGTACAATGAGCAGTTCTTC. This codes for CAISGWLWAGGYNEQFF.